The 19 T cell receptor beta chains below come from one sample, sequenced in a study of blood T cell repertoires in COVID-19. Only in-frame clones appear in the TCRdb table, and some are missing; sequencing was by immunoSEQ multiplex PCR. The sample contains some 48,000 clones, 75% to 90% of which appear only once. Sequenced material: peripheral blood. The receptor source for this set is a woman of 80 years or more in a cohort sampled during active or convalescent COVID-19.

The CDR3 loop reads CASSWMTGTLNSPLHF. CDR3 DNA: TGTGCCAGCAGCTGGATGACCGGGACTCTCAATTCACCCCTCCACTTT. The chain combines TRBV5-4 with TRBJ1-6; TRBD1 might be the D (5 bases). V lost 3 bases and J lost 7, with 17 bases in between. The CDR3 contains 16 residues. Germline V gives CDR1 SGHNT, CDR2 YYREEE (reference sequence).

This sequence joins TRBV7-2 and TRBJ2-4, with D tentatively TRBD2 (6 bases). Trimming took 0 bases from V and 7 from J, leaving 13 bases between them. Germline CDR1 reads SGHTA; CDR2 reads FQGNSA. The CDR3 loop spans 15 amino acids. Here the CDR3 reads CASSLADGGWNIQYF. The CDR3 DNA reads as TGTGCCAGCAGCTTAGCGGACGGGGGTTGGAACATTCAGTACTTC.

This chain uses TRBV7-8 with TRBJ2-1, with 7 bases identical to TRBD1. Germline CDR1 reads SGHVS; CDR2 reads FQNEAQ. The CDR3 spans 15 residues. V lost 3 bases to trimming and J lost 0 bases; unmatched junction nucleotides: 2. CDR3 DNA: TGTGCCAGCAGCTTGGACAGGAGCTCCTACAATGAGCAGTTCTTC. It yields the protein CASSLDRSSYNEQFF.

The V gene is TRBV18, the J gene TRBJ2-7, with TRBD1 matching over 11 bases. The V gene's germline CDR1 is KGHSH and CDR2 LQKENI. Germline trimming cut 2 bases from V and 4 bases from J; bases unmatched to any gene: 7. The CDR3 runs to 16 residues. The CDR3 sequence is CASSPGLGTGGYEQYF. CDR3 DNA sequence: TGTGCCAGCTCACCAGGTTTAGGGACAGGGGGTTACGAGCAGTACTTC.

V and J are TRBV7-9 and TRBJ1-5; the D is unclear. The V end was cut by 5 bases, the J end by 3 bases, with 5 bases between. The CDR3 is made up of 12 amino acids. Germline V gene sequence: CDR1 SEHNR, CDR2 FQNEAQ (reference sequence). As DNA, the CDR3 is TGTGCCAGCAGCCGTCCCAATCAGCCCCAGCATTTT. Translated: CASSRPNQPQHF.

The genes are TRBV2 and TRBJ2-1; 7 nucleotides line up with TRBD1. With V trimmed by 5 bases and J by 10 bases, 8 bases remained unmatched. The V gene's germline CDR1 is SNHLY and CDR2 FYNNEI. This CDR3 region has 13 residues. The CDR3 loop reads CASSSTGVGEQFF. The CDR3 nucleotides read TGTGCCAGCAGTTCCACAGGGGTCGGGGAGCAGTTCTTC.

The V call is TRBV6-6, the J call TRBJ1-1; TRBD1 aligns across 10 bases. The germline CDR1 and CDR2 sequences are MNHNY and SVGAGI (reference sequence). The CDR3 runs 14 residues. The J segment lost 6 bases and the V segment lost 4 bases, leaving 5 bases of the junction unmatched. The CDR3 DNA follows: TGTGCCAGCAGTTCTAGGGACAGGGGACCTGAAGCTTTCTTT. It codes for CASSSRDRGPEAFF.

The chain combines TRBV10-2 with TRBJ1-4; tentatively, D is TRBD1 (5 bases). Germline values: CDR1 WSHSY, CDR2 SAAADI. V dropped 6 bases and J dropped 7 bases, with 24 bases sitting between them. The CDR3 loop spans 17 amino acids. In DNA, the CDR3 is TGCGCCAGCAGAGGCCTGGGACTCTTCGGGGATCCTGAAAAACTGTTTTTT. This translates into CASRGLGLFGDPEKLFF.

The chain couples TRBV5-1 to TRBJ1-2; possible D gene TRBD1, 6 bases. This CDR3 has 14 amino acids. Trimming shortened V by 4 bases and J by 4 bases, and 14 bases separated the two germline ends. CDR1 and CDR2 (germline): SGHRS, YFSETQ. The CDR3, as DNA: TGCGCCAGCAGCCCCGACGGACAGTTCTATGGCTACACCTTC. It translates to CASSPDGQFYGYTF. The whole variable domain, filled in from reference TRBV5-1 and TRBJ1-2, reads KAGVTQTPRYLIKTRGQQVTLSCSPISGHRSVSWYQQTPGQGLQFLFEYFSETQRNKGNFPGRFSGRQFSNSRSEMNVSTLELGDSALYLCASSPDGQFYGYTFGSGTRLTVV.

The V gene is TRBV4-3, the J gene TRBJ1-2, with 8 bases aligning to TRBD1. The CDR3 extends over 15 amino acids. V gave up 4 bases and J gave up 4 bases; unmatched junction bases: 8. Germline CDR1 and CDR2: LGHNA and YSLEER. In DNA, the CDR3 is TGCGCCAGCAGCCCCGGGACAGGACTTATCTATGGCTACACCTTC. Residues: CASSPGTGLIYGYTF.

The V call is TRBV9, the J call TRBJ1-1, with D unresolved. The CDR3 is 13 residues long. Germline CDR1 reads SGDLS; CDR2 reads YYNGEE. V was pared by 0 bases and J by 3 bases, with 6 bases between. CDR3 region: CASSVVSDTEAFF. CDR3 in DNA: TGTGCCAGCAGCGTAGTGTCAGACACTGAAGCTTTCTTT.

The chain joins TRBV6-5 to TRBJ2-1, with TRBD1 matching over 7 bases. CDR3 size: 14 residues. In germline, CDR1 is MNHEY, CDR2 SVGAGI. V gave up 7 bases and J gave up 2 bases; unmatched junction bases: 5. The CDR3 region is CASTDRVAYNEQFF. The CDR3 region has the DNA TGTGCCAGCACCGACAGGGTTGCCTACAATGAGCAGTTCTTC.

Of note for this clone: Germline and junction disagree at one end, which may indicate a read error. This chain uses TRBV13 with TRBJ2-3; 10 bases agree with TRBD2. The CDR3 runs to 16 residues. Germline V gene lookup returns CDR1 PRHDT and CDR2 FYEKMQ (reference sequence). The CDR3 nucleotides read TGTGCCAGCAGTTTAGAGAAGCGGGAGGGGAAAGATACGCAGTATTTT. Its protein is CASSLEKREGKDTQYF.

A single count supports this clone. The chain links TRBV6-4 to TRBJ2-7; TRBD2 matches at 11 bases. The CDR3 consists of 14 residues. V gave up 7 bases and J gave up 7 bases; unmatched junction bases: 9. The germline V gene has CDR1 MRHNA and CDR2 SNTAGT. The CDR3 DNA reads as TGTGCCAGCAACACTAGCGGGGGACCTCGGGAGCAGTACTTC. This encodes CASNTSGGPREQYF.

The chain is built from TRBV6-6 and TRBJ2-1; maybe TRBD1 (5 bases). V was cut by 4 bases and J by 9 bases, with 10 bases left in between. This CDR3 is built from 12 residues. Germline V lookup: CDR1 MNHNY, CDR2 SVGAGI (reference sequence). As DNA, the CDR3 is TGTGCCAGCAGTTCCAGGGTGTCTGAGCAGTTCTTC. Translated, it gives CASSSRVSEQFF.

The table lists this clone with a count of one. The chain joins TRBV11-3 to TRBJ2-3; D unresolved. This CDR3 is 15 amino acids long. The V end was cut by 1 base, the J end by 0 bases, with 8 bases between. Germline values: CDR1 SGHNT, CDR2 YENEEA. In DNA form, the CDR3 reads TGTGCCAGCAGCTTAGGCGGAACTAGCACAGATACGCAGTATTTT. Protein sequence: CASSLGGTSTDTQYF.

V is TRBV6-4 and J is TRBJ2-3, with D maybe TRBD2 (5 bases). V lost 2 bases and J lost 8, with 14 bases in between. The CDR3 runs 14 residues. The germline gives CDR1 MRHNA, CDR2 SNTAGT. As DNA, the CDR3 is TGTGCCAGCAGTGACCGGACTGTATTCGGTACGCAGTATTTT. Amino acid sequence: CASSDRTVFGTQYF.

The rearrangement links TRBV25-1 to TRBJ1-2; 8 nucleotides match TRBD1. Germline V lookup: CDR1 MGHDK, CDR2 SYGVNS. Trimming took 3 bases from V and 7 from J; bases not matched to a gene: 4. This CDR3 contains 13 residues. Here the CDR3 DNA reads TGTGCCAGCAGTGATCAGGGGGCTGGTGGCTACACCTTC. Its translation: CASSDQGAGGYTF.

CDR3 DNA sequence: TGCAGCGTTGAACCGAGGGGAGTTTGGGGGGTAGGGACCTACAATGAGCAGTTCTTC. Protein product: CSVEPRGVWGVGTYNEQFF. This chain joins TRBV29-1 and TRBJ2-1, with D perhaps matching TRBD2 (6 bases). The CDR3 loop spans 19 amino acids. Trimming cost V 2 bases and J 2 bases, with 25 bases left between them. The germline V gene encodes CDR1 SQVTM and CDR2 ANQGSEA.